These 2 T cell receptor beta chains were all obtained from the same sample, sequenced in a study of cytomegalovirus exposure and HLA in healthy donors. TCRdb keeps only in-frame clones here, not all; method: immunoSEQ multiplex PCR. The repertoire consists of some 60,000 clones, with approximately 96% occurring once and the leading ten covering around 0.9%. Sequencing was done on a sample of PBMCs. These receptors were taken from a man aged 18 to 35 in good health and CMV-seronegative.

This rearrangement joins TRBV9 to TRBJ1-2; TRBD1 might be the D (6 bases). Germline CDR1 SGDLS, CDR2 YYNGEE. The ends were cut back, 0 bases at V and 13 bases at J, with 16 bases in the middle. This CDR3 is built from 13 residues. In DNA, the CDR3 is TGTGCCAGCAGCGTAGGGCGTCCGACAGGTCCCACCTTC. Residues: CASSVGRPTGPTF.

A single count supports this clone. The chain recombines TRBV5-1 with TRBJ2-5; D unresolved. The V gene's germline CDR1 is SGHRS and CDR2 YFSETQ. With 4 bases removed from V and 5 bases from J, the gap between germline ends came to 12 bases. CDR3 size: 13 residues. CDR3 loop: CASSADTAETQYF. The CDR3, as DNA: TGCGCCAGCAGCGCTGACACCGCCGAGACCCAGTACTTC. Complete variable domain (other parts from reference TRBV5-1 and TRBJ2-5): KAGVTQTPRYLIKTRGQQVTLSCSPISGHRSVSWYQQTPGQGLQFLFEYFSETQRNKGNFPGRFSGRQFSNSRSEMNVSTLELGDSALYLCASSADTAETQYFGPGTRLLVL.